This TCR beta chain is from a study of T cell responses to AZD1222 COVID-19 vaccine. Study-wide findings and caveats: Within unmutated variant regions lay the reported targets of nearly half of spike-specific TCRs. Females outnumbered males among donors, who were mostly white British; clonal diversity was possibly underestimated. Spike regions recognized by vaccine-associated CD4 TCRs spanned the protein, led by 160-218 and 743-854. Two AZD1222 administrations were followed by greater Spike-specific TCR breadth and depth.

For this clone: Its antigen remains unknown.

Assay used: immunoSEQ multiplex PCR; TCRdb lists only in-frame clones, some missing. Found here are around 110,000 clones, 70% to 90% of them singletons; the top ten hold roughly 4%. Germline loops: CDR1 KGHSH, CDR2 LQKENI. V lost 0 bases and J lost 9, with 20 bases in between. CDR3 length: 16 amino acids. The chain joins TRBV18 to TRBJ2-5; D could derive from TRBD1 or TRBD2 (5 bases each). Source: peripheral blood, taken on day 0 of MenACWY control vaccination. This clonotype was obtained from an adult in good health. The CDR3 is CASSPPSRAREGAQYF. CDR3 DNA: TGTGCCAGCTCACCACCGTCAAGAGCCCGGGAAGGGGCCCAGTACTTC.